This T cell receptor (beta chain) came from a study of Graves' ophthalmopathy and Graves' hyperthyroidism. Study in general: There was a collection of peripheral blood at initial diagnosis, before any treatment. Whole-study findings and limits: Blood samples also showed most expanded thyroid clonotypes exceeding 0.001 frequency. Ophthalmopathy progression was predicted with 70.59% sensitivity and roughly 79% specificity.

Beta-chain TCR CDR3 regions were amplified from RNA transcripts. HTBI primers served in a first-round RT-PCR, which a second-round multiplex PCR followed. TCRdb re-called the multiplex PCR reads through MiXCR, storing one row per CDR3 protein. The sample has 350,000 to 450,000 distinct CDR3 sequences; around 16% are singletons. This clonotype has more than one count but fewer than ten. What it binds is unknown. CDR1 MNHNS and CDR2 SASEGT come from the germline V gene. The V and J ends lost 8 bases and 5 bases respectively, with 18 bases between them. The CDR3 sequence is 14 residues long. The rearrangement links TRBV6-1 to TRBJ1-1; D is possibly TRBD1 (6 bases). This sequence was found in a woman between 18 and 29 years old with Graves' ophthalmopathy. Sequenced: peripheral blood. The CDR3 region has the DNA TGTGCCAGCTCTGCAGGGGCGAGTCGGACTGAAGCTTTCTTT. It is translated as CASSAGASRTEAFF.